This passage covers 27 T cell receptor beta chains from one sample sequenced in a study of regulatory T cells in long-lasting Graves disease. The time point here: persistent/refractory GD, antithyroid drugs over 5 years with positive TRAb. Extracted RNA from PBMCs served as the source of the TCR library. Investigators prepared the TCR beta libraries by applying iRepertoire HTBI primers and Arm-PCR of CDR3 regions. TCRdb re-called the multiplex PCR reads with MiXCR, one entry per CDR3 protein. The sample lists 500,000 to 700,000 distinct CDR3 sequences, around 32% occurring once. This material consisted of peripheral blood mononuclear cells (PBMCs), taken when the disease was refractory, from a patient treated with antithyroid drugs. Receptors were obtained from a female donor with Graves disease.

This clonotype came up many times. The chain uses TRBV12-3 or TRBV12-4 and TRBJ1-2; unclear D gene. The CDR3 runs 13 residues. V lost 3 bases, J lost 3 bases, and 8 bases lay in between. The CDR3 loop reads CASSLSQHYGYTF. The CDR3 DNA reads TGTGCCAGCAGTTTGTCACAGCACTATGGCTACACCTTC.

This clonotype was seen more than once but under ten times. This rearrangement joins TRBV7-9 to TRBJ2-1; 7 positions match TRBD1. This CDR3 is built from 13 residues. Germline V gene lookup returns CDR1 SEHNR and CDR2 FQNEAQ (reference sequence). V lost 5 bases to trimming and J lost 5 bases; unmatched junction nucleotides: 3. CDR3 nucleotides: TGTGCCAGCAGCACAGACAGGGACAATGAGCAGTTCTTC. As protein: CASSTDRDNEQFF.

This clonotype was counted only a few times. This chain connects TRBV15 to TRBJ2-7; D might be TRBD1 (5 bases). CDR3 length: 15 residues. Germline V lookup: CDR1 LNHNV, CDR2 YYDKDF (reference sequence). V was pared by 9 bases and J by 2 bases, with 20 bases between. CDR3 sequence: CATQAKGKKPYEQYF. The CDR3 bases are TGTGCCACACAGGCCAAAGGTAAAAAGCCCTACGAGCAGTACTTC.

This clonotype has a handful of counts. The V and J genes are TRBV6-1 and TRBJ1-1, with TRBD1 identical over 9 bases. The germline gives CDR1 MNHNS, CDR2 SASEGT. This CDR3 has 17 residues. The ends lost 5 bases at V and 7 bases at J; junction bases unmatched: 17. The CDR3 region is CASSRRTGAASQGEAFF. As DNA, the CDR3 is TGTGCCAGCAGTCGAAGGACAGGGGCCGCCAGCCAAGGTGAAGCTTTCTTT.

V usage is TRBV7-2 and J usage is TRBJ2-7; TRBD2 is a possible D gene (6 bases). CDR3 size: 14 residues. V lost 3 bases and J lost 2, with 11 bases in between. Germline V gene sequence: CDR1 SGHTA, CDR2 FQGNSA. CDR3 nucleotide sequence: TGTGCCAGCAGCTTCGGAGGGTTCCCCTACGAGCAGTACTTC. This codes for CASSFGGFPYEQYF.

The chain combines TRBV6-1 with TRBJ2-1; D perhaps matches TRBD1 (6 bases). Germline loops: CDR1 MNHNS, CDR2 SASEGT. The CDR3 is 16 amino acids. The V and J ends lost 8 bases and 2 bases respectively, with 19 bases between them. This CDR3 reads CASQRGGHPAYNEQFF. The CDR3 nucleotides read TGTGCCAGCCAAAGAGGGGGACACCCGGCCTACAATGAGCAGTTCTTC.

This clonotype was observed a single time. This sequence is one base from a far larger clone and is likely a read error. The chain carries TRBV6-2 or TRBV6-3 and TRBJ2-7; D might be TRBD2 (5 bases). CDR1 and CDR2 from the germline V gene are MNHEY and SVGEGT. This CDR3 is built from 14 residues. The CDR3 sequence is CACLGEKGNHEQYF. Here the CDR3 DNA reads TGTGCTTGTCTGGGAGAGAAGGGTAACCACGAGCAGTACTTC.

This chain links TRBV28 with TRBJ1-3, with 7 bases that match TRBD1. Germline V gene sequence: CDR1 MDHEN, CDR2 SYDVKM. The CDR3 totals 16 residues. After removal of 6 bases from V and 0 bases from J, the junction contained 8 bases not matched to a gene. The DNA for the CDR3 is TGTGCCAGCAGAGCCGCGACAGGGAGCTCTGGAAACACCATATATTTT. Translating gives CASRAATGSSGNTIYF.

The chain combines TRBV30 with TRBJ1-4, with D hard to call. This CDR3 comprises 12 residues. Germline loops: CDR1 GTSNPN, CDR2 SVGIG (reference sequence). Trimming shortened V by 0 bases and J by 7 bases, and 6 bases separated the two germline ends. CDR3 sequence: CAWSVGGEKLFF. The CDR3 region has the DNA TGTGCCTGGAGTGTCGGTGGTGAAAAACTGTTTTTT.

The rearrangement joins TRBV28 to TRBJ1-1, with 7 bases aligning to TRBD1. This CDR3 is 14 amino acids long. Germline CDR1 MDHEN, CDR2 SYDVKM. V trimming: 7 bases; J trimming: 4 bases; junction bases outside the gene matches: 9. The CDR3 protein is CASTRLDRLTEAFF. The CDR3 DNA reads TGTGCCAGCACTAGACTGGACAGGCTCACTGAAGCTTTCTTT.

This chain joins TRBV7-2 and TRBJ2-7; 7 bases fit TRBD2. The CDR3 extends over 15 amino acids. The germline CDR1 and CDR2 sequences are SGHTA and FQGNSA. Trimming removed 3 bases from V and 0 bases from J; junction bases left unmatched: 5. The CDR3 protein is CASSFGLGSSYEQYF. CDR3 bases: TGTGCCAGCAGCTTTGGACTAGGGAGCTCCTACGAGCAGTACTTC.

V and J are TRBV30 and TRBJ1-6; TRBD1 matches 8 bases. Germline V gene lookup returns CDR1 GTSNPN and CDR2 SVGIG (reference sequence). J gave up 10 bases and V 0 bases, and 2 bases lay outside the gene matches. This CDR3 region has 13 residues. CDR3 in DNA: TGTGCCTGGAGTGTGACAGGGGCCTCACCCCTCCACTTT. As protein: CAWSVTGASPLHF.

This clonotype was observed a few times. CDR3 DNA sequence: TGTGCCAGCAGTTTAAAAGGACAGGGGGCTAACTATGGCTACACCTTC. Its protein product is CASSLKGQGANYGYTF. The genes are TRBV27 and TRBJ1-2; TRBD1 aligns across 10 bases. Per the germline V gene, CDR1 is MNHEY and CDR2 is SMNVEV (reference sequence). Unmatched junction bases numbered 3, after V lost 2 bases and J lost 0 bases. This CDR3 is 16 amino acids long.

Comments on this clonotype: A much larger clonotype is one base distant, so this may be a read error. J is TRBJ1-2 and V is TRBV12-3 or TRBV12-4; 8 positions match TRBD1. CDR3 length: 13 amino acids. Unmatched junction bases numbered 5, after V lost 5 bases and J lost 6 bases. CDR3 sequence reads: CASSGTGRDGYTF. The DNA of the CDR3 is TGTGCCAGCAGTGGGACAGGAAGAGATGGCTACACCTTC.

Many counts were recorded for this clonotype. V gene TRBV27 combines with J gene TRBJ2-7, with TRBD1 matching over 8 bases. With 6 bases clipped from V and 7 bases from J, the junction kept 11 bases outside the gene matches. CDR3 size: 14 residues. CDR1 and CDR2 (germline): MNHEY, SMNVEV (reference sequence). The CDR3 DNA follows: TGTGCCAGCAGCCAAAAGCGGACAGGGAGGGAGCAGTACTTC. Translating gives CASSQKRTGREQYF.

This clonotype was found a few times. The chain carries TRBV6-1 and TRBJ1-2, with TRBD1 as a possible D gene (6 bases). The length of the CDR3 is 13 residues. Per germline, CDR1 MNHNS and CDR2 SASEGT. V dropped 4 bases and J dropped 3 bases, with 9 bases sitting between them. CDR3 in amino acids: CASSGTVDYGYTF. CDR3 in DNA: TGTGCCAGCAGTGGGACAGTAGACTATGGCTACACCTTC.

V usage is TRBV30 and J usage is TRBJ1-2, with 8 bases that match TRBD1. Germline V CDR1 and CDR2: GTSNPN, SVGIG (reference sequence). CDR3 length equals 14 residues. J was trimmed by 2 bases and V by 8 bases; bases with no gene match: 10. CDR3 sequence: CARQPGGANYGYTF. As DNA, the CDR3 is TGTGCCCGGCAGCCAGGGGGCGCGAACTATGGCTACACCTTC.

The chain joins TRBV29-1 to TRBJ2-1; 9 bases are a match to TRBD2. The ends lost 7 bases at V and 4 bases at J; junction bases unmatched: 5. Germline CDR1 and CDR2: SQVTM and ANQGSEA. This CDR3 region has 13 residues. CDR3 nucleotides: TGCAGCGGCGGACTAGCGCTTTACAATGAGCAGTTCTTC. It encodes CSGGLALYNEQFF.

A single count supports this clonotype. The chain links TRBV5-6 to TRBJ2-5, with a weak D call TRBD1 (5 bases). CDR1 and CDR2 from the germline V gene are SGHDT and YYEEEE. The CDR3 has 15 amino acids. V lost 1 base and J 5 bases, leaving 15 bases between the germline ends. The chain's CDR3 is CASSLSRVLGETQYF. The DNA of the CDR3 is TGTGCCAGCAGCTTGAGCAGGGTCTTGGGGGAGACCCAGTACTTC.

This chain joins TRBV29-1 and TRBJ1-2; no reliable D call. CDR3 length: 12 amino acids. The ends were cut back, 4 bases at V and 5 bases at J, with 11 bases in the middle. Germline V gives CDR1 SQVTM, CDR2 ANQGSEA. CDR3 DNA sequence: TGCAGCGTTGCTTCACAGTTATATGGCTACACCTTC. Protein sequence: CSVASQLYGYTF.

Here the CDR3 reads CASSQGWGHQPQHF. In DNA form, the CDR3 reads TGCGCCAGCAGCCAAGGGTGGGGGCATCAGCCCCAGCATTTT. This chain connects TRBV4-1 to TRBJ1-5; D perhaps matches TRBD1 (6 bases). Trimming left V 1 base short and J 5 bases short, with 9 bases between. The CDR3 extends over 14 amino acids. Per the germline V gene, CDR1 is MGHRA and CDR2 is YSYEKL.

The chain has TRBV3-1 and TRBJ1-1; D gene unclear. CDR1 LGHDT and CDR2 YNNKEL come from the germline V gene (reference sequence). The CDR3 covers 11 residues. V dropped 8 bases and J dropped 6 bases, with 10 bases sitting between them. CDR3 protein: CASGRLAEAFF. The CDR3 region has the DNA TGTGCCAGCGGCCGGTTGGCTGAAGCTTTCTTT. The complete variable domain, with remaining parts taken from reference TRBV3-1 and TRBJ1-1, reads DTAVSQTPKYLVTQMGNDKSIKCEQNLGHDTMYWYKQDSKKFLKIMFSYNNKELIINETVPNRFSPKSPDKAHLNLHINSLELGDSAVYFCASGRLAEAFFGQGTRLTVV.

There are a few counts of this clonotype. The chain is built from TRBV18 and TRBJ2-5; TRBD2 matches at 7 bases. With V trimmed by 3 bases and J by 4 bases, 5 bases remained unmatched. Germline loops: CDR1 KGHSH, CDR2 LQKENI. The CDR3 consists of 14 residues. The CDR3 sequence is CASSPFERGETQYF. For the CDR3, the DNA is TGTGCCAGCTCACCTTTCGAGCGGGGAGAGACCCAGTACTTC.

The rearrangement uses TRBV20-1 and TRBJ2-4, with TRBD2 matching 7 bases. The length of the CDR3 is 14 residues. Germline values: CDR1 DFQATT, CDR2 SNEGSKA (reference sequence). The junction had 13 bases not matched to a gene; V was cut back by 6 bases and J by 8 bases. The CDR3, as DNA: TGCAGTGCCCCGGGGGGTAGCGGGCAGGACATTCAGTACTTC. Translation gives CSAPGGSGQDIQYF.

This clonotype was seen more than once but under ten times. The genes are TRBV6-1 and TRBJ1-2; the D gene is possibly TRBD1 (6 bases). Per germline, CDR1 MNHNS and CDR2 SASEGT. With 8 bases removed from V and 3 bases from J, the gap between germline ends came to 16 bases. The CDR3 length is 14 residues. The CDR3 DNA reads as TGTGCCAGCGCCTACGACAAGGGGGACTATGGCTACACCTTC. This codes for CASAYDKGDYGYTF.

The chain recombines TRBV30 with TRBJ1-2; D not certain. From germline, CDR1 is GTSNPN and CDR2 SVGIG (reference sequence). Trimming pared 0 bases from V and 13 bases from J, leaving 18 bases between. The CDR3 is 13 amino acids. CDR3 coding DNA: TGTGCCTGGAGTGTAGGGCCTGTGTCGAAATTCACCTTC. This translates into CAWSVGPVSKFTF.

As regards this clonotype: A much larger clone differs from this one at a single base, so this may be a read error. The conserved final phenylalanine or tryptophan is absent from the CDR3, which likely points to a read error. This chain uses TRBV12-3 or TRBV12-4 with TRBJ1-5; D is possibly TRBD1 (6 bases). The V end lost 5 bases, the J end lost 7 bases, and 12 bases lay between the germline ends. This CDR3 spans 13 amino acids. The CDR3: CASSRGSGQPQHC. The CDR3 nucleotides read TGTGCCAGCAGTAGGGGGTCGGGGCAGCCCCAGCATTGT.